These 11 T cell receptor beta chains were sequenced from one sample in a study of blood T cell repertoires in COVID-19. Sequencing used immunoSEQ multiplex PCR; TCRdb keeps in-frame clones, though not all of them. The profile shows around 180,000 clones, around four fifths of them singletons. Sequencing used peripheral blood. These receptors came from a woman aged 25 to 39 with acute or convalescent COVID-19.

This chain joins TRBV19 and TRBJ2-7; 7 bases agree with TRBD1. With V trimmed by 5 bases and J by 8 bases, 12 bases remained unmatched. Germline V CDR1 and CDR2: LNHDA, SQIVND (reference sequence). The CDR3 consists of 14 residues. The CDR3 spells CASSPDRALGKQYF. In nucleotides, the CDR3 is TGTGCCAGTAGTCCTGACAGGGCGCTAGGAAAGCAGTACTTC.

V gene TRBV7-2 combines with J gene TRBJ1-2; D not certain. Germline loops: CDR1 SGHTA, CDR2 FQGNSA. Between the trimmed V and J ends, which lost 3 bases and 12 bases, there was a span of 14 bases. The CDR3 has 12 residues. The CDR3 spells CASSLSRQGHTF. CDR3 sequence (DNA): TGTGCCAGCAGCTTGTCCAGGCAAGGTCACACCTTC.

This chain uses TRBV6-2 or TRBV6-3 with TRBJ1-4; 9 bases are a match to TRBD1. This CDR3 is built from 14 residues. Trimming cost V 6 bases and J 11 bases; bases outside gene matches: 10. Germline CDR1 reads MNHEY; CDR2 reads SVGEGT. The chain's CDR3 is CASSRPGQGRKLFF. Here the CDR3 DNA reads TGTGCCAGCAGCAGACCGGGACAGGGAAGGAAACTGTTTTTT.

The chain is built from TRBV11-3 and TRBJ2-2, with D perhaps TRBD1 (5 bases). V shed 4 bases and J shed 6 bases, with 15 bases lying between them. The CDR3 length is 15 residues. Germline CDR1 SGHNT, CDR2 YENEEA. CDR3 loop: CASSSWGEESGELFF. CDR3 nucleotides: TGTGCCAGCAGCTCGTGGGGCGAGGAGTCCGGGGAGCTGTTTTTT.

The rearrangement joins TRBV4-3 to TRBJ1-1; 9 nucleotides align to TRBD1. After removal of 3 bases from V and 1 base from J, the junction contained 0 bases not matched to a gene. Per the germline V gene, CDR1 is LGHNA and CDR2 is YSLEER. This CDR3 is built from 14 residues. CDR3 in amino acids: CASSQTGGNTEAFF. The CDR3 DNA follows: TGCGCCAGCAGCCAGACAGGGGGGAACACTGAAGCTTTCTTT.

The chain uses TRBV27 and TRBJ2-2; D not resolved. Germline V gene sequence: CDR1 MNHEY, CDR2 SMNVEV (reference sequence). CDR3 size: 12 residues. V was clipped by 1 base and J by 11 bases, with 8 bases between them. CDR3 DNA: TGTGCCAGCAGTTTATACGAGCGAGAGCTGTTTTTT. Translated, it gives CASSLYERELFF.

The chain combines TRBV5-5 with TRBJ1-4; tentatively, D is TRBD1 (5 bases). V lost 4 bases, J lost 7 bases, and 17 bases lay in between. Germline CDR1 and CDR2: SGHKS and YYEKEE (reference sequence). This CDR3 contains 15 residues. The CDR3 DNA sequence: TGTGCCAGCAGCCGCCGGGCCTACGGGGGTGAAAAACTGTTTTTT. Residues: CASSRRAYGGEKLFF.

The chain carries TRBV6-5 and TRBJ1-6; 8 bases map to TRBD1. The ends lost 4 bases at V and 12 bases at J; junction bases unmatched: 5. The CDR3 is made up of 13 amino acids. Looked up from germline, CDR1 is MNHEY and CDR2 is SVGAGI. This chain's CDR3 is CASSWTGSQPLHF. The CDR3 nucleotides read TGTGCCAGCAGTTGGACAGGGAGTCAACCCCTCCACTTT.

The chain combines TRBV2 with TRBJ2-1; TRBD1 aligns across 9 bases. Per germline, CDR1 SNHLY and CDR2 FYNNEI. This CDR3 spans 13 amino acids. V lost 4 bases, J lost 8 bases, and 3 bases stayed unmatched. CDR3 residues: CASSADRGDEQFF. The CDR3 DNA is TGTGCCAGCAGTGCGGACAGGGGCGATGAGCAGTTCTTC.

This clone was observed a single time. The V call is TRBV27, the J call TRBJ2-5; D is perhaps TRBD1 (5 bases). V was shortened by 6 bases and J by 0 bases, with 14 bases between the two germline ends. CDR1 MNHEY and CDR2 SMNVEV come from the germline V gene (reference sequence). The CDR3 is 15 amino acids. CDR3 nucleotide sequence: TGTGCCAGCAGACTGGGCAGGGTCCACCAAGAGACCCAGTACTTC. It translates to CASRLGRVHQETQYF.

The gene calls are TRBV5-1 and TRBJ2-2; D possibly corresponds to TRBD1 (5 bases). The CDR3 consists of 14 residues. Per germline, CDR1 SGHRS and CDR2 YFSETQ. V lost 5 bases, J lost 0 bases, and 8 bases lay in between. CDR3 in DNA: TGCGCCAGCAGGGAAGGGGCGAACACCGGGGAGCTGTTTTTT. As protein: CASREGANTGELFF.